This T cell receptor beta chain was recorded in a study of patients and donors after allogeneic stem cell transplantation. One entry per CDR3 protein, called by TCRdb with MiXCR from the RT-PCR reads. The table includes about 24,000 distinct CDR3 sequences, 42% detected once. This clonotype was seen more than once but under ten times. The CDR3 is 11 residues long. After removal of 9 bases from V and 11 bases from J, the junction contained 7 bases not matched to a gene. The receptor's source is a human donor who was either an allogeneic HSCT recipient or a stem cell or donor lymphocyte infusion donor (not recorded which). It is not recorded whose cells these are; they may come from a transplant donor. The chain uses TRBV12-3 or TRBV12-4 and TRBJ2-3; 8 nucleotides match TRBD2. The specimen sequenced was blood, either unsorted or a sorted T cell fraction (not recorded which). CDR3 sequence (DNA): TGTGCCAGTACCATCGGGACTAGGCAGTATTTT. This sequence encodes CASTIGTRQYF.